This T cell receptor beta chain originates from a study of blood T cell repertoires in COVID-19. About the research overall: Samples taken during acute and convalescent COVID-19 were collected in the United States, Italy and Spain. PBMCs, B-cell-depleted T cells, or T cells provided the cDNA or gDNA that made up the material.

Under the authors' procedure: The authors estimated nucleated cell counts from reference gene primer amplification. Measured with immunoSEQ multiplex PCR; TCRdb has only the in-frame clones, and not every one. V and J calls plus clone size are reproduced from that table; the DNA served to infer D and trimming. The table includes roughly 180,000 clones, roughly four fifths detected once. Per the germline V gene, CDR1 is MNHEY and CDR2 is SVGAGI. V was pared by 5 bases and J by 3 bases, with 5 bases between. The CDR3 runs 12 residues. The sequenced material came from peripheral blood. The TCR comes from a human donor in a cohort sampled during active COVID-19. The chain carries TRBV6-5 and TRBJ1-3; tentatively, D is TRBD1 (5 bases). The CDR3 protein is CASSQGGNTIYF. The CDR3 bases are TGTGCCAGCAGTCAGGGTGGAAACACCATATATTTT.